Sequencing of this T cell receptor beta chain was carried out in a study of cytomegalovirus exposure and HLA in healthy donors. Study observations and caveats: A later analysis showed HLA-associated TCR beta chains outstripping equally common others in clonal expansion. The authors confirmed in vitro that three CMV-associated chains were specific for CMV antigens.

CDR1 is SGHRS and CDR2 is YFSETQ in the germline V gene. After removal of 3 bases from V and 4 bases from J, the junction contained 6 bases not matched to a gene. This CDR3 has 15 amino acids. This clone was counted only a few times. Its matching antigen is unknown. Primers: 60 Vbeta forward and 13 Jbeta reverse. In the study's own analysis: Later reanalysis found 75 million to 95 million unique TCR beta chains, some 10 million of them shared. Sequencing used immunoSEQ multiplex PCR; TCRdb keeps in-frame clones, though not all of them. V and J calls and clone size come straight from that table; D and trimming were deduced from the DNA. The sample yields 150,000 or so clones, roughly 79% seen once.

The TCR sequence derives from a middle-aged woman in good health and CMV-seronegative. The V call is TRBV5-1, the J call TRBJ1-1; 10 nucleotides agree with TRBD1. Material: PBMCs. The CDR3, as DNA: TGCGCCAGCAGCTCTGGAGGGGACAGGGGCACTGAAGCTTTCTTT. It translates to CASSSGGDRGTEAFF.